The sequence of this T cell receptor beta chain was determined in a study of shared clonotypes between healthy human individuals (dated by TCRdb to the early 2020s). A note on the overall study: The cohort comprised a couple of women and a few men aged 18 to 49 years. For each donor, three plates each were used for CD4 naive and CD4 memory, two plates were used for CD8 naive, and one plate was used for CD8 memory. Blood TCR repertoires of about 5 healthy adults were deeply sequenced to estimate repertoire size and the extent of clonotype sharing between individuals. Different laboratories and diverse techniques were used to prepare libraries and sequence TCR repertoires, to increase sequencing depth and limit assay-specific biases. Leukapheresis yielded between about 0.94 and 9.5 billion PBMCs per donor.

This clone occurred once. The antigen it recognizes is unknown. No quality values exist for individual bases; no much larger clone is one base distant. Using the deep immunoSEQ assay, multiplex PCR amplified TCR CDR3 regions from genomic DNA. Extracted genomic DNA from each cell subset was spread evenly across all wells of several immunoSEQ 96-well plates, with each plate serving as a replicate. For sorted subsets, roughly 190 ng of genomic DNA, equivalent to roughly 33,000 T cell genomes, went into each replicate PCR. Purified libraries were measured with a Qubit 3.0 fluorometer, size-checked on a Bioanalyzer 2100, and measured again with the KAPA Library Quantification kit. Every immunoSEQ 96-well plate was sequenced on a separate single-read 150-cycle Illumina NextSeq 550 flow cell. Concerning the study's data processing: The immunoSEQ output contained only junctional sequences without quality scores, so filtering could not match that applied to full-length reads. To assign V/J genes and CDR3, sequences were annotated against IMGT germline references using PyIR, a Python wrapper for IgBLAST v1.9. Reads were removed for weak V/J assignments (E-value above 1e-6), missing CDR3, stop codons, out-of-frame junctions, or ambiguous translated residues. A V3J clonotype was defined by an identical inferred V gene, J gene, and CDR3 amino acid sequence. Percentage overlap between repertoires was calculated by dividing the number of shared unique clonotypes by the size of the smaller repertoire. RTK rarefaction, the Chao1 estimator, and Recon v2.1 estimates of unobserved clonotypes were used to assess repertoire richness. OLGA was used to compute generation probabilities for all TCRbeta clonotypes that the gDNA method yielded from several donors. TCRdb obtained this table from immuneACCESS and retained in-frame rearrangements with V and J assigned. These tables miss some clones; where compared with another copy, unresolved V genes account for less than half of the shortfall, and the remainder is unexplained. V and J calls and clone size are as listed in that table; D and trimming were resolved from the DNA. This sample has 2 million to 2.5 million clones in its table, and 80% to 95% of those were observed once. Roughly 0.39% of the sample is taken by the ten largest.

Points the paper makes about the study in general: Clonotypes shared by all four sorted-subset donors showed higher generation probabilities than non-shared clonotypes. Sharing across a few donors was observed for roughly 5% of naive CD4, 3.5% of naive CD8, over 2% of memory CD4, and roughly 0.4% of memory CD8 clonotypes. Pairwise subsampling indicated that sequencing depth was expected to affect the degree of clonotype sharing among donors. Even with the large sequencing depth, rarefaction of the sorted-subset datasets indicated that sequencing was incomplete. Because the study included only a small number of donors, the genetic and exposure-history diversity represented was limited. Sampling was restricted to blood, and TCR repertoires in tissue are likely to differ from TCR repertoires in blood. Naive subsets generally had larger estimated clonotype richness than memory subsets.

Cut back by 7 bases and 9 bases, the V and J ends lie 18 bases apart. From cysteine to phenylalanine, the CDR3 is 13 amino acids long. Kept here is only the CDR3 DNA, which spans 39 bases and is read in frame from base 1. As encoded in the germline V gene, CDR1 is SNHLY while CDR2 is FYNNEI. Healthy HIV-negative adults with no recently reported acute infections or vaccinations were included as donors. Only Caucasian adults living in Nashville, Tennessee, USA were represented among the donors. Magnetic negative selection was used to enrich CD4+ T cells, after which naive cells were positively selected on CD45RA and the negative fraction became the memory subset. Blood was collected by leukapheresis, and PBMCs were isolated by Ficoll-Histopaque density gradient centrifugation and then cryopreserved in liquid nitrogen vapor phase. Purity and quantity of every magnetically sorted T cell population were checked by analytical flow cytometry. Genomic DNA was isolated from each sorted fraction and quantified by UV absorbance on a Nanodrop 2000c.

The V gene is TRBV2 and the J gene is TRBJ2-5; a tentative D match to TRBD2 spans 6 bases. The sequencing sample was made of naive CD4+ T cells from PBMCs. Reading the label with the study, this specimen's cell subset or site is: CD45RA+ positively selected. This receptor was obtained from a man younger than 35 in good health. Some clones in this sample may be carry-over from other donors' samples. This receptor carries the CDR3 CASNGLVSGAQYF. The nucleotides read TGTGCCAGCAACGGTTTAGTATCGGGGGCCCAGTACTTC.